The subject of this entry is one T cell receptor beta chain. Antigen specificity is unknown. In building TCR beta libraries, iRepertoire HTBI primers were used together with Arm-PCR of CDR3 regions. TCRdb re-called the multiplex PCR reads through MiXCR, storing one row per CDR3 protein. The table lists 400,000 to 600,000 distinct CDR3 sequences, under 25% of them singletons, with 7% to 9% in the top ten. This CDR3 has 14 residues. Germline V gene data show CDR1 as DFQATT and CDR2 as SNEGSKA (reference sequence). The ends were cut back, 6 bases at V and 3 bases at J, with 17 bases in the middle. This sample was included in a study of regulatory T cells in long-lasting Graves disease. Study results and limitations: Persistent disease samples used TRBV28, TRBJ1-2 and TRBJ2-5 preferentially.

Time point meaning: persistent/refractory GD, antithyroid drugs over 5 years with positive TRAb. RNA isolated from PBMCs was used to make the TCR library. Diagnosing Graves' disease relied on the American Thyroid Association guidelines. The TCR originated in a female donor with Graves disease. The J gene is TRBJ1-2, the V gene TRBV20-1; D is unresolved. The specimen comprised peripheral blood mononuclear cells (PBMCs), sampled when the disease was refractory, from a patient treated with antithyroid drugs. Here the CDR3 reads CSAPRGSQDYGYTF. The CDR3 DNA follows: TGCAGTGCCCCACGTGGGTCGCAAGACTATGGCTACACCTTC.